The 28 T cell receptor beta chains reported below all come from one sample, sequenced in a study of blood T cells in healthy people across ages. A J-beta primer mix and a sample-barcoded 5' primer were used in a second PCR of roughly 6 to 12 cycles. TCRdb used MiXCR to reprocess the 5' RACE reads, holding one entry per CDR3 protein. Of approximately 1,000,000 distinct CDR3 sequences in the sample, over 35% were seen once. Sequenced: blood. These receptors all come from an older woman in good health.

J is TRBJ2-5 and V is TRBV11-2; TRBD1 agrees at 8 bases. This CDR3 has 15 amino acids. Germline assignment: CDR1 SGHAT and CDR2 FQNNGV. The trim removed 5 bases at V and 8 bases at J, leaving 13 bases unmatched. The CDR3: CASSLPGQALSTQYF. DNA for the CDR3: TGTGCCAGCAGCCTCCCGGGACAGGCCCTGTCCACCCAGTACTTC.

The J gene is TRBJ2-3, the V gene TRBV28; 7 bases agree with TRBD2. This CDR3 contains 16 residues. The J segment lost 0 bases and the V segment lost 6 bases, leaving 9 bases of the junction unmatched. Germline values: CDR1 MDHEN, CDR2 SYDVKM. CDR3 in DNA: TGTGCCAGCAGCCCGTGGGCTAGCGGTAGCACAGATACGCAGTATTTT. Encoded protein: CASSPWASGSTDTQYF.

J is TRBJ2-1 and V is TRBV6-6; 8 bases line up with TRBD2. Germline-derived CDR1 and CDR2 are MNHNY and SVGAGI (reference sequence). The CDR3 length is 17 residues. J was trimmed by 6 bases and V by 5 bases; bases with no gene match: 15. The CDR3 protein is CASSPGRGGRPSNEQFF. The CDR3 coding sequence is TGTGCCAGCAGTCCCGGTCGGGGCGGGAGGCCCAGCAATGAGCAGTTCTTC.

This clonotype was seen more than once but under ten times. V is TRBV5-1 and J is TRBJ2-7; D is perhaps TRBD1 or TRBD2 (5 bases each). The length of the CDR3 is 13 residues. The germline V gene has CDR1 SGHRS and CDR2 YFSETQ. Trimming stripped 4 bases from V and 3 bases from J, with 11 bases between. For the CDR3, the DNA is TGCGCCAGCAGCGGGGCGGGCTACTACGAGCAGTACTTC. Its translation is CASSGAGYYEQYF.

V usage is TRBV7-2 and J usage is TRBJ2-7; 10 nucleotides match TRBD2. This CDR3 spans 12 amino acids. V lost 5 bases, J lost 12 bases, and 7 bases stayed unmatched. Germline V CDR1 and CDR2: SGHTA, FQGNSA. CDR3 coding DNA: TGTGCCAGCAGCCCAAGACTAGCGGGCTTGTACTTC. This encodes CASSPRLAGLYF.

In nucleotides, the CDR3 is TGCAACGCCGGGAGAGGCAGGGATGAGCAGTACTTC. Amino acids: CNAGRGRDEQYF. The chain combines TRBV29-1 with TRBJ2-5; D may be TRBD2 (6 bases). CDR1 SQVTM and CDR2 ANQGSEA come from the germline V gene. The CDR3 length is 12 residues.

In regard to this clonotype: At one of its ends the junction is not consistent with the germline gene, which may arise from a read error. The chain has TRBV7-9 and TRBJ2-5; unclear D gene. The assigned J gene may be wrong: the sequence end matches TRBJ2-7 better. The CDR3 length is 12 residues. CDR1 and CDR2 from the germline V gene are SEHNR and FQNEAQ (reference sequence). The CDR3 sequence is CVSSLPAREQYF. The CDR3 DNA is TGTGTCAGCAGCTTACCGGCTCGCGAGCAGTACTTC.

This clonotype showed up just a few times. V usage is TRBV5-1 and J usage is TRBJ1-1; 7 positions match TRBD1. The junction had 7 bases not matched to a gene; V was cut back by 5 bases and J by 3 bases. CDR1 SGHRS and CDR2 YFSETQ come from the germline V gene. The CDR3 consists of 14 residues. The CDR3 DNA is TGCGCCAGCAGGGAGACAGGGACAGACACTGAAGCTTTCTTT. It encodes CASRETGTDTEAFF.

The chain couples TRBV11-2 to TRBJ1-2, with 9 bases aligning to TRBD1. Germline V CDR1 and CDR2: SGHAT, FQNNGV. The CDR3 runs 15 residues. The trim removed 5 bases at V and 6 bases at J, leaving 10 bases unmatched. The CDR3 spells CASSPQGQGRNGYTF. Here the CDR3 DNA reads TGTGCCAGCAGCCCCCAGGGACAGGGTCGTAATGGCTACACCTTC.

The chain carries TRBV12-3 or TRBV12-4 and TRBJ1-5; TRBD1 matches 9 bases. With V trimmed by 1 base and J by 7 bases, 8 bases remained unmatched. The CDR3 has 16 residues. CDR3 residues: CASSLGLDRGNQPQHF. The CDR3 bases are TGTGCCAGCAGTTTAGGGCTGGACAGGGGTAACCAGCCCCAGCATTTT.

The chain links TRBV27 to TRBJ1-6, with 7 bases aligning to TRBD1. Trimming took 6 bases from V and 3 from J; bases not matched to a gene: 8. The CDR3 has 16 residues. Germline CDR1 and CDR2: MNHEY and SMNVEV (reference sequence). Here the CDR3 reads CASRTGSGDYNSPLHF. The CDR3 DNA sequence: TGTGCCAGCAGGACAGGGTCGGGGGACTATAATTCACCCCTCCACTTT.

This chain uses TRBV3-1 with TRBJ2-1; 9 positions agree with TRBD2. Trimming removed 3 bases from V and 7 bases from J; junction bases left unmatched: 10. Germline V gives CDR1 LGHDT, CDR2 YNNKEL (reference sequence). CDR3 length: 16 residues. CDR3 nucleotide sequence: TGTGCCAGCAGCCAGACTACCCTACTAGCGGGTAATGAGCAGTTCTTC. It yields the protein CASSQTTLLAGNEQFF.

This clonotype was seen a few times. This rearrangement joins TRBV4-2 to TRBJ1-5; 8 bases are a match to TRBD1. This CDR3 region has 16 residues. J lost 4 bases, V lost 0 bases, and 5 bases had no gene match. Germline V gene sequence: CDR1 LGHNA, CDR2 YNFKEQ. The CDR3 loop reads CASSQDSQGGNQPQHF. The DNA of the CDR3 is TGTGCCAGCAGCCAAGATTCACAGGGGGGGAATCAGCCCCAGCATTTT.

This clonotype has ten or more counts. The chain is built from TRBV20-1 and TRBJ2-1; 12 bases align to TRBD2. Germline CDR1 reads DFQATT; CDR2 reads SNEGSKA (reference sequence). With V trimmed by 6 bases and J by 8 bases, 8 bases remained unmatched. This CDR3 region has 14 residues. CDR3 DNA sequence: TGCAGTGCCCCTACTAGCGGGAGGTTCCATGAGCAGTTCTTC. Its translation: CSAPTSGRFHEQFF.

This clonotype was picked up one time. The V call is TRBV7-6, the J call TRBJ2-1; 13 nucleotides match TRBD2. Per germline, CDR1 SGHVS and CDR2 FNYEAQ. This CDR3 contains 15 residues. The junction had 5 bases not matched to a gene; V was cut back by 4 bases and J by 8 bases. CDR3 nucleotide sequence: TGTGCCAGCAGCTCCGGGACTAGCGGGACGGATGAGCAGTTCTTC. It encodes CASSSGTSGTDEQFF.

In its sample, this clonotype was seen many times. The gene calls are TRBV7-3 and TRBJ2-1; possibly TRBD2 for D (5 bases). Trimming stripped 2 bases from V and 10 bases from J, with 18 bases between. In germline, CDR1 is SGHTA, CDR2 FQGTGA. CDR3 length: 15 amino acids. For the CDR3, the DNA is TGTGCCAGCAGCTTATTTAAGGGAGCCAAAGAGGAGCAGTTCTTC. Encoded protein: CASSLFKGAKEEQFF.

This clonotype was detected only once. Since a much larger clone is just one base distant, this may be a read error. This chain uses TRBV20-1 with TRBJ2-1; 11 bases line up with TRBD2. This CDR3 is 15 amino acids long. Germline CDR1 and CDR2: DFQATT and SNEGSKA (reference sequence). Trimming at V came to 4 bases and at J to 0 bases, leaving 2 bases not matched to a gene. This CDR3 reads CSAKGLADSYNEQFF. For the CDR3, the DNA is TGCAGTGCTAAGGGACTAGCGGACTCCTACAATGAGCAGTTCTTC.

CDR3 bases: TGTGCCAGCAGTTTATACCGGGACCGAACCTACAATGAGCAGTTCTTC. Translating it yields CASSLYRDRTYNEQFF. J is TRBJ2-1 and V is TRBV27; D is possibly TRBD1 or TRBD2 (5 bases each). With 1 base removed from V and 2 bases from J, the gap between germline ends came to 12 bases. CDR3 size: 16 residues. CDR1 and CDR2 from the germline V gene are MNHEY and SMNVEV (reference sequence).

The J gene is TRBJ2-3, the V gene TRBV7-7; D uncertain. CDR1 is SSHAT and CDR2 is FNYEAQ in the germline V gene (reference sequence). This CDR3 is built from 14 residues. Trimming cost V 5 bases and J 2 bases, with 11 bases left between them. The CDR3 is CASSPTAYTDTQYF. Written as DNA, the CDR3 is TGTGCCAGCAGCCCAACGGCCTACACAGATACGCAGTATTTT. Based on the CDR3 plus reference TRBV7-7 and TRBJ2-3, the full variable domain is GAGVSQSPRYKVTKRGQDVTLRCDPISSHATLYWYQQALGQGPEFLTYFNYEAQPDKSGLPSDRFSAERPEGSISTLTIQRTEQRDSAMYRCASSPTAYTDTQYFGPGTRLTVL.

The chain recombines TRBV4-1 with TRBJ2-7; 8 bases match TRBD2. The V segment lost 1 base and the J segment 1 base; nucleotides outside the gene matches: 9. Germline V gene sequence: CDR1 MGHRA, CDR2 YSYEKL. The CDR3 loop spans 17 amino acids. The CDR3 nucleotides read TGCGCCAGCAGCCAAGCGGGAGGGCCTGTTGGGTCCTACGAGCAGTACTTC. Encoded protein: CASSQAGGPVGSYEQYF.

This clonotype has a handful of counts. Since a much larger clone is just one base distant, this may be a read error. The chain has TRBV27 and TRBJ2-5; unclear D gene. The CDR3 extends over 11 amino acids. Germline V gene lookup returns CDR1 MNHEY and CDR2 SMNVEV (reference sequence). V gave up 7 bases and J gave up 11 bases, with 14 bases separating them. The CDR3 region has the DNA TGTGCCAGCACCACGAGAAATGAGCAGTACTTC. It yields the protein CASTTRNEQYF.

The chain is built from TRBV7-9 and TRBJ1-4; 7 bases are a match to TRBD1. V lost 5 bases, J lost 0 bases, and 6 bases stayed unmatched. CDR3 length equals 16 residues. Germline loops: CDR1 SEHNR, CDR2 FQNEAQ (reference sequence). In nucleotides, the CDR3 is TGTGCCAGCAGCGACGGGACAGACGCAACTAATGAAAAACTGTTTTTT. It translates to CASSDGTDATNEKLFF.

This clonotype appeared a single time. V gene TRBV29-1 combines with J gene TRBJ2-1; 7 bases fit TRBD1. The CDR3 spans 14 residues. Germline-derived CDR1 and CDR2 are SQVTM and ANQGSEA. V dropped 7 bases and J dropped 10; count of bases not matched to a gene: 16. This CDR3 reads CSAQKGDSYYEQFF. The CDR3 bases are TGCAGCGCTCAAAAGGGGGACAGTTACTACGAGCAGTTCTTC.

V gene TRBV28 combines with J gene TRBJ2-7, with TRBD1 as a possible D gene (8 bases). This CDR3 has 14 amino acids. V was pared by 4 bases and J by 6 bases, with 16 bases between. From germline, CDR1 is MDHEN and CDR2 SYDVKM. DNA of the CDR3: TGTGCCAGCAGTTGGTCGGACAGGGAGGGCGAGCAGTACTTC. Translation: CASSWSDREGEQYF.

The chain couples TRBV6-6 to TRBJ1-1; unclear D gene. The CDR3 length is 14 residues. V lost 5 bases and J lost 3, with 13 bases in between. CDR1 is MNHNY and CDR2 is SVGAGI in the germline V gene (reference sequence). In DNA form, the CDR3 reads TGTGCCAGCAGTGAGGGCGGGTGGGACACTGAAGCTTTCTTT. It is translated as CASSEGGWDTEAFF.

This chain connects TRBV20-1 to TRBJ2-7, with D possibly being TRBD1 or TRBD2 (6 bases each). Trimming took off 6 bases at V and 3 bases at J, with 21 bases between the two ends. Germline CDR1 reads DFQATT; CDR2 reads SNEGSKA (reference sequence). This CDR3 region has 15 residues. CDR3 in DNA: TGCAGTGCCCCTCACGGGGGCCCAATTAACTACGAGCAGTACTTC. This gives the protein CSAPHGGPINYEQYF.

The genes are TRBV6-1 and TRBJ1-3, with a weak D call TRBD1 (6 bases). Germline V lookup: CDR1 MNHNS, CDR2 SASEGT. V lost 11 bases and J 0 bases, leaving 11 bases between the germline ends. CDR3 length equals 13 residues. CDR3 coding DNA: TGTGCCGGAAGACAGGTCTCTGGAAACACCATATATTTT. It codes for CAGRQVSGNTIYF.

V is TRBV9 and J is TRBJ2-1; perhaps TRBD2 as D (5 bases). V was trimmed by 5 bases and J by 9 bases, leaving 6 bases between them. CDR3 length: 10 residues. CDR1 and CDR2 (germline): SGDLS, YYNGEE. This CDR3 reads CASSGSEQFF. The CDR3 DNA sequence: TGTGCCAGCAGTGGGAGTGAGCAGTTCTTC.